This entry lists 6 T cell receptor beta chains sequenced from one sample in a study of cytomegalovirus exposure and HLA in healthy donors. The study ran its PCR with 60 Vbeta and 13 Jbeta primers. Sequencing used immunoSEQ multiplex PCR; TCRdb keeps in-frame clones, though not all of them. This table has over 150,000 clones, less than 85% appearing once. Sequencing input: PBMCs. The receptor source for this set is a man between 60 and 75 years old in good health and CMV-seronegative.

The genes are TRBV2 and TRBJ1-6; D is possibly TRBD1 (6 bases). CDR3 length: 13 residues. CDR1 and CDR2 from the germline V gene are SNHLY and FYNNEI. V gave up 7 bases and J gave up 11 bases, with 15 bases separating them. The CDR3 sequence is CASTSNRAPPLHF. The CDR3 nucleotides read TGTGCCAGCACATCTAACAGGGCCCCACCCCTCCACTTT.

The chain recombines TRBV29-1 with TRBJ1-1; 10 bases fit TRBD1. The CDR3 has 15 amino acids. CDR1 is SQVTM, CDR2 ANQGSEA, per germline. V was clipped by 7 bases and J by 1 base; unmatched bases: 9. The CDR3 sequence is CSAGQGRRGNTEAFF. DNA for the CDR3: TGCAGCGCGGGACAGGGGAGGAGGGGGAACACTGAAGCTTTCTTT. Filled out from reference TRBV29-1 and TRBJ1-1, the complete variable domain reads SAVISQKPSRDICQRGTSLTIQCQVDSQVTMMFWYRQQPGQSLTLIATANQGSEATYESGFVIDKFPISRPNLTFSTLTVSNMSPEDSSIYLCSAGQGRRGNTEAFFGQGTRLTVV.

This chain connects TRBV11-3 to TRBJ2-1; no reliable D call. CDR3 size: 14 residues. Germline CDR1 SGHNT, CDR2 YENEEA. V dropped 1 base and J dropped 3 bases, with 7 bases sitting between them. The CDR3 nucleotides read TGTGCCAGCAGCTTAGGAGCAGGCTACAATGAGCAGTTCTTC. Its protein is CASSLGAGYNEQFF.

This clone was detected once. The chain recombines TRBV27 with TRBJ2-1; possibly TRBD1 for D (5 bases). V lost 3 bases and J 7 bases, leaving 10 bases between the germline ends. Germline loops: CDR1 MNHEY, CDR2 SMNVEV (reference sequence). The CDR3 totals 13 residues. CDR3 residues: CASSFTQGNEQFF. The CDR3 DNA sequence: TGTGCCAGCAGTTTCACTCAGGGTAATGAGCAGTTCTTC.

A few counts support this clone. The chain combines TRBV5-4 with TRBJ1-2; D may be TRBD1 (6 bases). This CDR3 is built from 12 residues. Looked up from germline, CDR1 is SGHNT and CDR2 is YYREEE (reference sequence). The V gene lost 4 bases and the J gene lost 7 bases, with 11 bases spanning the gap. The CDR3 region is CASSTGYGGYTF. The CDR3, as DNA: TGTGCCAGCAGCACAGGGTACGGTGGCTACACCTTC.

In its sample, this clone was seen once. The chain recombines TRBV5-1 with TRBJ2-7, with 7 bases matching TRBD1. Germline V gene data show CDR1 as SGHRS and CDR2 as YFSETQ. The CDR3 is made up of 14 amino acids. The trim removed 9 bases at V and 5 bases at J, leaving 14 bases unmatched. The CDR3 nucleotides read TGCGCCACCCGGCCCGGGACAGATGAAAACGAGCAGTACTTC. This codes for CATRPGTDENEQYF.